The 11 T cell receptor beta chains in this list originate from one sample, sequenced in a study of T cell responses to AZD1222 COVID-19 vaccine. TCRdb keeps only in-frame clones here, not all; method: immunoSEQ multiplex PCR. Here the sample spans roughly 190,000 clones, approximately 90% being singletons. Sequenced material: peripheral blood, taken 28 days after the second dose of the MenACWY control vaccine. These receptors all stem from an adult who received the MenACWY meningococcal vaccine as a control.

The chain has TRBV6-5 and TRBJ2-7; D is uncertain. V lost 6 bases, J lost 5 bases, and 14 bases lay in between. Per germline, CDR1 MNHEY and CDR2 SVGAGI. The CDR3 has 13 amino acids. As DNA, the CDR3 is TGTGCCAGCAGCAGGCTTCGCCAAGACGAGCAGTACTTC. Protein sequence: CASSRLRQDEQYF.

This chain's CDR3 is CASTPQGFYEQYF. The CDR3 region has the DNA TGTGCCAGCACCCCCCAGGGGTTCTACGAGCAGTACTTC. The chain employs TRBV6-6 and TRBJ2-7; D perhaps matches TRBD1 (6 bases). The CDR3 is made up of 13 amino acids. Germline-derived CDR1 and CDR2 are MNHNY and SVGAGI (reference sequence). V was cut by 7 bases and J by 3 bases, with 13 bases left in between.

The chain joins TRBV4-2 to TRBJ1-3; D uncertain. Germline V CDR1 and CDR2: LGHNA, YNFKEQ. Trimming cost V 0 bases and J 0 bases, with 15 bases left between them. CDR3 size: 18 residues. The CDR3 protein is CASSQDLRADLSGNTIYF. DNA of the CDR3: TGTGCCAGCAGCCAAGATCTGAGGGCGGACCTCTCTGGAAACACCATATATTTT.

As DNA, the CDR3 is TGTGCCAGCAGACCTGGGAGCTATGGCTACACCTTC. Protein sequence: CASRPGSYGYTF. The chain combines TRBV28 with TRBJ1-2; no firm D call. V dropped 6 bases and J dropped 4 bases, with 9 bases sitting between them. The germline V gene encodes CDR1 MDHEN and CDR2 SYDVKM. The CDR3 has 12 residues.

This chain joins TRBV3-1 (or the pseudogene TRBV3-2) and TRBJ1-1; D possibly corresponds to TRBD1 (5 bases). The CDR3 is made up of 14 amino acids. From germline, CDR1 is LGHDT and CDR2 YNNKEL (reference sequence). V was trimmed by 2 bases and J by 0 bases, leaving 7 bases between them. The CDR3 nucleotides are TGTGCCAGCAGCCAACGGACACTGAACACTGAAGCTTTCTTT. This sequence encodes CASSQRTLNTEAFF.

This clone showed up just once. V usage is TRBV29-1 and J usage is TRBJ1-1, with D unclear. CDR3 size: 11 residues. Trimming took off 8 bases at V and 0 bases at J, with 7 bases between the two ends. CDR1 is SQVTM and CDR2 is ANQGSEA in the germline V gene. The CDR3: CSSGLNTEAFF. CDR3 bases: TGCAGCTCCGGGTTGAACACTGAAGCTTTCTTT.

This sequence joins TRBV6-5 and TRBJ2-7; 7 nucleotides align to TRBD1. The germline V gene encodes CDR1 MNHEY and CDR2 SVGAGI. The CDR3 contains 14 residues. V shed 2 bases, J shed 2 bases, and the junction held 3 bases outside the gene matches. The DNA of the CDR3 is TGTGCCAGCAGTTACCCGGGACAGACCTACGAGCAGTACTTC. It is translated as CASSYPGQTYEQYF.

CDR3 residues: CASSQGQGANEQYF. The CDR3 coding sequence is TGTGCCAGCAGCCAGGGACAGGGGGCAAACGAGCAGTACTTC. The rearrangement joins TRBV3-1 (or the pseudogene TRBV3-2) to TRBJ2-7, with 12 bases matching TRBD1. The CDR3 sequence is 14 residues long. Germline CDR1 is LGHDT and CDR2 is YNNKEL (reference sequence). The trim removed 3 bases at V and 5 bases at J, leaving 2 bases unmatched.

V is TRBV11-1 and J is TRBJ2-2; D is ambiguous. This CDR3 is 13 amino acids long. The germline V gene encodes CDR1 SGHAT and CDR2 FQDESV (reference sequence). The V and J ends lost 1 base and 1 base respectively, with 1 base between them. CDR3 sequence reads: CASSLVNTGELFF. CDR3 coding DNA: TGTGCCAGCAGCTTAGTGAACACCGGGGAGCTGTTTTTT.

The V and J genes are TRBV27 and TRBJ2-3; 8 nucleotides line up with TRBD2. Per germline, CDR1 MNHEY and CDR2 SMNVEV (reference sequence). J gave up 1 base and V 6 bases, and 0 bases lay outside the gene matches. The CDR3 length is 13 residues. CDR3 nucleotide sequence: TGTGCCAGCAGACTAGCGGGCACAGATACGCAGTATTTT. It translates to CASRLAGTDTQYF.

The chain combines TRBV19 with TRBJ1-2, with TRBD1 as a possible D gene (6 bases). Trimming stripped 6 bases from V and 3 bases from J, with 11 bases between. The germline V gene has CDR1 LNHDA and CDR2 SQIVND (reference sequence). The CDR3 runs 13 residues. The CDR3 loop is CASRDSSYYGYTF. CDR3 sequence (DNA): TGTGCCAGTAGGGACAGTTCTTACTATGGCTACACCTTC.